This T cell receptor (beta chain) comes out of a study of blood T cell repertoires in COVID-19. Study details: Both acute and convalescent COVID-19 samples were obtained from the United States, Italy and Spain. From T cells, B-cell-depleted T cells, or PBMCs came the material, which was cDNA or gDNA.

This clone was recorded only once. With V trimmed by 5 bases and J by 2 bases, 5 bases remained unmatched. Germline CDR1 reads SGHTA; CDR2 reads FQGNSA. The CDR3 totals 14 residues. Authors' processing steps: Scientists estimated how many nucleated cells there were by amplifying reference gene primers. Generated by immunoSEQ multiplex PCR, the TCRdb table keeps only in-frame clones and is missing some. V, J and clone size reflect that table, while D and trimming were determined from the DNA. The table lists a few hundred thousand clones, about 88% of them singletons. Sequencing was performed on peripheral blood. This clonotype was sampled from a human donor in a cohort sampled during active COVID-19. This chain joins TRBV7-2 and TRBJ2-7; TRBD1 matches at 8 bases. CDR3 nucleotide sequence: TGTGCCAGCAGCCGGACAGGGCCAACCTACGAGCAGTACTTC. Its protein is CASSRTGPTYEQYF.